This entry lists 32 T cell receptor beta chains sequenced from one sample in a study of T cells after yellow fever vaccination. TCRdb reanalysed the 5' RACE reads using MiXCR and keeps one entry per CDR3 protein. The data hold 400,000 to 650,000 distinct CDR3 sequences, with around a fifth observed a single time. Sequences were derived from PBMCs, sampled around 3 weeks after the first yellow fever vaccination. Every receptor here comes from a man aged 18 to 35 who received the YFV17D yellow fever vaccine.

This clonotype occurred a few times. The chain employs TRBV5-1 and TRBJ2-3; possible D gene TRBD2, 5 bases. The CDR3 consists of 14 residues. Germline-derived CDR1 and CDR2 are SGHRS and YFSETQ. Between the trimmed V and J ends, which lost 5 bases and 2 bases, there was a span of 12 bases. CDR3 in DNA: TGCGCCAGCAGACAACACCGGGACACAGATACGCAGTATTTT. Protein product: CASRQHRDTDTQYF.

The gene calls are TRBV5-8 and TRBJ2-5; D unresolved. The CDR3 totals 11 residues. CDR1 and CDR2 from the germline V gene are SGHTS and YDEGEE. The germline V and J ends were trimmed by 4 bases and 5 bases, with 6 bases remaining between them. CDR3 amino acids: CASSTVETQYF. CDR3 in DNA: TGTGCCAGCAGCACGGTGGAGACCCAGTACTTC.

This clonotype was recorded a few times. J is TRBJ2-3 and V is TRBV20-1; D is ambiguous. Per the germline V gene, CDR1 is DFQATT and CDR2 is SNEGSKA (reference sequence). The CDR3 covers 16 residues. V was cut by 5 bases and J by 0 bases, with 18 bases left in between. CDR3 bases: TGCAGTGCTCTAGGTTACGATCCCTTAAGCACAGATACGCAGTATTTT. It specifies CSALGYDPLSTDTQYF.

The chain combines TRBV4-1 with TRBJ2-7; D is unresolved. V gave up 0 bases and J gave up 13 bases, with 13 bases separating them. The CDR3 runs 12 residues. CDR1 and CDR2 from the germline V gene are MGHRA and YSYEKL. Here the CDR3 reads CASSQEASMEYV. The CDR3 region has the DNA TGCGCCAGCAGCCAAGAGGCCTCCATGGAATACGTC.

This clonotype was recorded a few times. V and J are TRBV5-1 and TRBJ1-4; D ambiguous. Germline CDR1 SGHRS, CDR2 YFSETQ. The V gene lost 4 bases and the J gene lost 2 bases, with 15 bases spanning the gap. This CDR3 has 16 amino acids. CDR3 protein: CASSPEPAGTNEKLFF. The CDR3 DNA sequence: TGCGCCAGCAGCCCCGAACCGGCGGGGACTAATGAAAAACTGTTTTTT.

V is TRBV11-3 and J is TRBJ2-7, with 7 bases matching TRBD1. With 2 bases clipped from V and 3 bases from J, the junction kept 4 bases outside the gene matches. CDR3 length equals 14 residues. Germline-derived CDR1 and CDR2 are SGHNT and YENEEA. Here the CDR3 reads CASSLSGGDYEQYF. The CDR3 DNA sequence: TGTGCCAGCAGCTTATCAGGGGGTGACTACGAGCAGTACTTC.

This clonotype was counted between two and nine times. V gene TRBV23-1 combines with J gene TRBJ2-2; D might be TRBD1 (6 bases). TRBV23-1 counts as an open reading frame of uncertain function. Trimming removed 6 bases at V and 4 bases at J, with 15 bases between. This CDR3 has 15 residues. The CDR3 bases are TGCGCCAGCAGGCCCCCACAGGGAACCACCGGGGAGCTGTTTTTT. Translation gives CASRPPQGTTGELFF.

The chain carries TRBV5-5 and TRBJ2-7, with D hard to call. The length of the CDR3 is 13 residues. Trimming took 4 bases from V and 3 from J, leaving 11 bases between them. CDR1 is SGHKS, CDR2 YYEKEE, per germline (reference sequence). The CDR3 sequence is CASSPRNDYEQYF. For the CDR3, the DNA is TGTGCCAGCAGCCCCCGTAACGACTACGAGCAGTACTTC.

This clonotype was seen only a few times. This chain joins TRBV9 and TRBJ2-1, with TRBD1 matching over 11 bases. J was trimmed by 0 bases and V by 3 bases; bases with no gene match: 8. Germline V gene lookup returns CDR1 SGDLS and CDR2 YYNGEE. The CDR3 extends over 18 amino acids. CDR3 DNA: TGTGCCAGCAGCGCGGACAGGGGGCCCTTTAGCTCCTACAATGAGCAGTTCTTC. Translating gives CASSADRGPFSSYNEQFF. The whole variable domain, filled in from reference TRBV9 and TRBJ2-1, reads DSGVTQTPKHLITATGQRVTLRCSPRSGDLSVYWYQQSLDQGLQFLIQYYNGEERAKGNILERFSAQQFPDLHSELNLSSLELGDSALYFCASSADRGPFSSYNEQFFGPGTRLTVL.

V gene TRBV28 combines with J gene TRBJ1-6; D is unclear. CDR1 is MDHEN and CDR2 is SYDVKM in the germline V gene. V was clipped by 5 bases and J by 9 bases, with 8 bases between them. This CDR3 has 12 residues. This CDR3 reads CASSLAISPLHF. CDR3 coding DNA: TGTGCCAGCAGTCTCGCTATTTCACCCCTCCACTTT.

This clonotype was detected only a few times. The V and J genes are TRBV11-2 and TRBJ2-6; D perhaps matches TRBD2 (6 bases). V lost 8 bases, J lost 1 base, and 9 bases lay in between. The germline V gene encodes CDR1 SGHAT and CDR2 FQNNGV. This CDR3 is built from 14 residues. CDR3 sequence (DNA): TGTGCCAGCTGGAGGGCGTCTGGGGCCAACGTCCTGACTTTC. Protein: CASWRASGANVLTF.

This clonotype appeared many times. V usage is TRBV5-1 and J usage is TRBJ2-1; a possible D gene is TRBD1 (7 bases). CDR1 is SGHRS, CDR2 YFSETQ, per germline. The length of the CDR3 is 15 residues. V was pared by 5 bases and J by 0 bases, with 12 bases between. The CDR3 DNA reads TGCGCCAGCAGGGGAGGACAGGTCTCCTACAATGAGCAGTTCTTC. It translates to CASRGGQVSYNEQFF.

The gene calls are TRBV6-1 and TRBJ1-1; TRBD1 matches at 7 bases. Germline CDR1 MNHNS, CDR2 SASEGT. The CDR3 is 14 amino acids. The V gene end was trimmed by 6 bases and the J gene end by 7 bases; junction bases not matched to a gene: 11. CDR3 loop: CASSPAGTDFEAFF. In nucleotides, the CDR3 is TGTGCCAGCAGCCCCGCCGGGACAGATTTTGAAGCTTTCTTT.

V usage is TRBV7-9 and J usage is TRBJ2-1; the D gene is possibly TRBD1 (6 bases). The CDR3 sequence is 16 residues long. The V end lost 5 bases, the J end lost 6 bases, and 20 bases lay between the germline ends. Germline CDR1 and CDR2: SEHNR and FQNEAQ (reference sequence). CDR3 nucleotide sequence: TGTGCCAGCAGCCACCAGGACAGAGACGTGAGCAATGAGCAGTTCTTC. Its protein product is CASSHQDRDVSNEQFF.

CDR3 nucleotide sequence: TGCGCCAGCAGCCCCAACTCGGGGGCAGGGGATTATGAAAAACTGTTTTTT. Its translation: CASSPNSGAGDYEKLFF. The gene calls are TRBV5-1 and TRBJ1-4, with D perhaps TRBD1 (6 bases). The CDR3 has 17 residues. The V end lost 4 bases, the J end lost 6 bases, and 22 bases lay between the germline ends. Germline lookup yields CDR1 SGHRS and CDR2 YFSETQ.

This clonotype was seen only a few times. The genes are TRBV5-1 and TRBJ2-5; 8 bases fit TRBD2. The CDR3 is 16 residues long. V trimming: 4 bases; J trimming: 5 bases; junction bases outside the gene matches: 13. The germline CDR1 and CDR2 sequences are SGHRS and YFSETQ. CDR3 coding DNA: TGCGCCAGCAGCCCCCTTGGCGGGGGGACCGGGGAGACCCAGTACTTC. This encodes CASSPLGGGTGETQYF.

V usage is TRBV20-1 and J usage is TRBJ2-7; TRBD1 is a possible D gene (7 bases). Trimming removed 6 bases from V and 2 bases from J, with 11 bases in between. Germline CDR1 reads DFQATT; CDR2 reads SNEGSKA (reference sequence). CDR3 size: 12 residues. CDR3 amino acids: CSAQGGTYEQYV. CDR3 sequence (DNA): TGCAGTGCCCAGGGGGGAACCTACGAGCAGTACGTC.

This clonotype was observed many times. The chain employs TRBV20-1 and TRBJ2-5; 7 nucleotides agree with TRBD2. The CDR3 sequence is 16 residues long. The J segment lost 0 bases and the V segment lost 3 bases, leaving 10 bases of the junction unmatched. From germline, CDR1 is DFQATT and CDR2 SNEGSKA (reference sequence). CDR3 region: CSASTIAAGYQETQYF. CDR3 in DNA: TGCAGTGCTAGCACGATCGCAGCGGGGTACCAAGAGACCCAGTACTTC.

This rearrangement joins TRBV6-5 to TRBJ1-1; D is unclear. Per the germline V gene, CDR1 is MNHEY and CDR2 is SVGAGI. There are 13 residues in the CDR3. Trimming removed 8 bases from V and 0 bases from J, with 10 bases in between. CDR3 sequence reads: CASGPRMNTEAFF. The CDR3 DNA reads TGTGCCAGCGGCCCGCGGATGAACACTGAAGCTTTCTTT.

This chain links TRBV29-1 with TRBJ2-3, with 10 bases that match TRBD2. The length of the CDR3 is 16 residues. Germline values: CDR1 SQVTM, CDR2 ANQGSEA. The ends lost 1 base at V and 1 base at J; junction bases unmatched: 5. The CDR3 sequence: CSVEGASGGGTDTQYF. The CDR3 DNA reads TGCAGCGTTGAAGGTGCAAGCGGGGGGGGCACAGATACGCAGTATTTT.

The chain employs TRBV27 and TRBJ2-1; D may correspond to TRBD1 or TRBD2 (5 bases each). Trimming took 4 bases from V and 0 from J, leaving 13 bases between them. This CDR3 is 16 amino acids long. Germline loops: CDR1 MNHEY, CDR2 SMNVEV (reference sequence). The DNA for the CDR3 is TGTGCCAGCAGTTCGGATCCAGGGAGCTCCTACAATGAGCAGTTCTTC. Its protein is CASSSDPGSSYNEQFF.

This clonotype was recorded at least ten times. CDR3 amino acids: CASSVTGSNQPQHF. In nucleotides, the CDR3 is TGTGCCAGCAGCGTCACAGGTAGCAATCAGCCCCAGCATTTT. The genes are TRBV25-1 and TRBJ1-5; tentatively, D is TRBD1 (5 bases). Germline loops: CDR1 MGHDK, CDR2 SYGVNS. Between the trimmed V and J ends, which lost 6 bases and 0 bases, there was a span of 9 bases. The CDR3 contains 14 residues.

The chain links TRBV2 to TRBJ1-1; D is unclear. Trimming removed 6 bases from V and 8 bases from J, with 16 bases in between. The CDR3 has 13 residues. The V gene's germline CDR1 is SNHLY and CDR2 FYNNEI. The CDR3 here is CASSKDPLGEAFF. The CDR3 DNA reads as TGTGCCAGCAGCAAGGACCCGTTGGGGGAAGCTTTCTTT.

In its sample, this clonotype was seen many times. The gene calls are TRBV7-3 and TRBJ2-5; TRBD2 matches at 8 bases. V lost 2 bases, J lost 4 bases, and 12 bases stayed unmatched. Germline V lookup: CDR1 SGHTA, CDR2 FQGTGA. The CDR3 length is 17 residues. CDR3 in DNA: TGTGCCAGCAGCTTAGATGGCGGGGGGTCCCATAGAGAGACCCAGTACTTC. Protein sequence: CASSLDGGGSHRETQYF.

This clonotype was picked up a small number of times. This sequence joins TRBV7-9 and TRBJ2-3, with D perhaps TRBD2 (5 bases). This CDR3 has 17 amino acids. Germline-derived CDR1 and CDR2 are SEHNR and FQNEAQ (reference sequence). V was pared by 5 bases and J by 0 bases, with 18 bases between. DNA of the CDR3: TGTGCCAGCAGCCCCCTGCTAGCTGGGGAAAGCACAGATACGCAGTATTTT. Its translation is CASSPLLAGESTDTQYF.

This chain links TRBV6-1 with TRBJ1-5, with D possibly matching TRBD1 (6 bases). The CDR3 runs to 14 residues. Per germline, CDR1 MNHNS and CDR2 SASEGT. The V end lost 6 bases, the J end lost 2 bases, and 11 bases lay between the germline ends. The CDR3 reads CASRRRQGNQPQHF. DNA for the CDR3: TGTGCCAGCAGACGGAGACAGGGCAATCAGCCCCAGCATTTT.

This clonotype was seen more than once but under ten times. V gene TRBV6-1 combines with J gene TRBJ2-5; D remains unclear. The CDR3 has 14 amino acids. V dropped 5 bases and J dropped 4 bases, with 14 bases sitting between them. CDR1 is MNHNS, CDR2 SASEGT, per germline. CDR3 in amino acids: CASSTTPVGETQYF. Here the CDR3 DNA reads TGTGCCAGCAGTACGACCCCGGTGGGAGAGACCCAGTACTTC.

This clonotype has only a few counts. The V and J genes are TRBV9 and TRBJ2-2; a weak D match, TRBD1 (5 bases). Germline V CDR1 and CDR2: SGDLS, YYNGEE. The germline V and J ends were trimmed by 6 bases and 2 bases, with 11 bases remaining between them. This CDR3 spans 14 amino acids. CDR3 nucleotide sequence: TGTGCCAGCACCCCAGGGTTCAACACCGGGGAGCTGTTTTTT. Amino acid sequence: CASTPGFNTGELFF.

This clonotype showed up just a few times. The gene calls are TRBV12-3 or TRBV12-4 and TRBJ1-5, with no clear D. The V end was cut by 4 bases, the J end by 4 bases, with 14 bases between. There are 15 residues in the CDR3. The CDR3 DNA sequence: TGTGCCAGCAGTTCAACTTGGTTGGGAAATCAGCCCCAGCATTTT. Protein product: CASSSTWLGNQPQHF.

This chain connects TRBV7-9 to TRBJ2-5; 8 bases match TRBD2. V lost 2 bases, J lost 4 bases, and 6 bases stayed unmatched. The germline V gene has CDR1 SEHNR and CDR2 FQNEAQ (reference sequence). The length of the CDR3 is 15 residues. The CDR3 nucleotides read TGTGCCAGCAGCTTAATCACTAGCGGTGGAGAGACCCAGTACTTC. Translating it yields CASSLITSGGETQYF.

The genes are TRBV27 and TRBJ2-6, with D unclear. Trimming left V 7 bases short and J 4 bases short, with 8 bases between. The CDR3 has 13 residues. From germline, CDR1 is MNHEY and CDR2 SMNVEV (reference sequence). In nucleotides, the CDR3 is TGTGCCAGCATGGCGAGCGGGGCCAACGTCCTGACTTTC. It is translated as CASMASGANVLTF.

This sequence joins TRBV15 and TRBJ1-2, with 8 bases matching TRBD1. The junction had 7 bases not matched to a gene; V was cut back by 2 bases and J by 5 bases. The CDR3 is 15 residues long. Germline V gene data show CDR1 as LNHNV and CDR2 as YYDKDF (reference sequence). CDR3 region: CATSRRSGGGYGYTF. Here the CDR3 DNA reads TGTGCCACCAGCAGACGGTCAGGGGGCGGGTATGGCTACACCTTC.